This T cell receptor beta chain came from a study of blood T cells in healthy people across ages. Study overall: Using template switching, researchers captured about one barcoded beta molecule for each two T cells.

The CDR3 length is 13 residues. Trimming pared 7 bases from V and 2 bases from J, leaving 12 bases between. The germline gives CDR1 MDHEN, CDR2 SYDVKM. Next came a second PCR, run for about 6 to 12 cycles, which used a sample-barcoded 5' primer along with a J-beta primer mix. TCRdb re-derived calls from the 5' RACE reads in MiXCR, one entry per CDR3 protein. Altogether hundreds of thousands of distinct CDR3 sequences are present, roughly 43% being singletons, with the ten largest covering roughly 12%. Study-level results: There were more naive CD4+ cells and higher diversity in long-lived donors than in aged donors. Possibly, changes in expanded clonotypes were confounded because donor CMV status was unknown. Per million T cells, the diversity of TCR beta decreased roughly linearly as age advanced.

Regarding this clonotype: Antigen specificity is unknown.

Source material: blood. The V and J genes are TRBV28 and TRBJ2-7; weak D call: TRBD1 (6 bases). The receptor was isolated from a man aged 25 to 40 in good health. The CDR3 sequence: CASISGETYEQYF. In DNA, the CDR3 is TGTGCCAGCATATCAGGGGAAACCTACGAGCAGTACTTC.